These 12 T cell receptor beta chains share one sample of origin, sequenced in a study of blood T cells in healthy people across ages. Together with a sample-barcoded 5' primer, a J-beta primer mix was included in a second PCR lasting about 7 to 11 cycles. TCRdb itself ran the 5' RACE reads through MiXCR, one entry per CDR3 protein. The sample consists of 850,000 to 1,000,000 distinct CDR3 sequences, 51% of them appearing once. The sample comprised blood. Every receptor here comes from a woman aged 55-70 years in good health.

Written as DNA, the CDR3 is TGTGCCAGCAGCTTCCCTAGCGATTCAGATACGCAGTATTTT. It codes for CASSFPSDSDTQYF. The rearrangement joins TRBV7-2 to TRBJ2-3; D may be TRBD2 (6 bases). The V and J ends lost 3 bases and 4 bases respectively, with 11 bases between them. The CDR3 covers 14 residues. Germline values: CDR1 SGHTA, CDR2 FQGNSA.

The genes are TRBV5-6 and TRBJ2-7, with TRBD1 matching over 9 bases. The end of the DNA fits TRBJ2-5 better, so the J call may be wrong. The germline CDR1 and CDR2 sequences are SGHDT and YYEEEE. The CDR3 length is 16 residues. CDR3: CASSLVTGGSWETQYF. Written as DNA, the CDR3 is TGTGCCAGCAGCTTGGTGACAGGGGGAAGCTGGGAGACCCAGTACTTC.

This chain joins TRBV6-1 and TRBJ2-3, with 7 bases aligning to TRBD1. V lost 7 bases, J lost 1 base, and 8 bases stayed unmatched. The CDR3 totals 15 residues. Germline CDR1 reads MNHNS; CDR2 reads SASEGT. The CDR3 is CASNSDRTGTDTQYF. CDR3 DNA: TGTGCCAGCAACTCGGACAGGACTGGCACAGATACGCAGTATTTT.

The chain carries TRBV5-8 and TRBJ2-1, with D perhaps matching TRBD1 (5 bases). The CDR3 spans 16 residues. Trimming took off 0 bases at V and 7 bases at J, with 17 bases between the two ends. Germline V gene lookup returns CDR1 SGHTS and CDR2 YDEGEE. The CDR3 spells CASSLVQGKRYNEQFF. In nucleotides, the CDR3 is TGTGCCAGCAGCTTGGTTCAGGGCAAGAGGTATAATGAGCAGTTCTTC.

As to this clonotype: Lacking the conserved final phenylalanine or tryptophan, this CDR3 likely reflects a read error. This sequence joins TRBV5-4 and TRBJ2-7; D not certain. The J call may be incorrect, as the DNA end agrees better with TRBJ2-5. The CDR3 extends over 13 amino acids. CDR1 is SGHNT, CDR2 YYREEE, per germline (reference sequence). CDR3 residues: CASSFSASETQYL. CDR3 coding DNA: TGTGCCAGCAGCTTTTCTGCCTCAGAGACCCAGTACTTA.

The rearrangement uses TRBV20-1 and TRBJ2-7; the D gene could be TRBD1 or TRBD2 (6 bases each). The CDR3 totals 14 residues. Germline CDR1 reads DFQATT; CDR2 reads SNEGSKA (reference sequence). V lost 5 bases, J lost 11 bases, and 25 bases lay in between. The CDR3 coding sequence is TGCAGTGCTTTACAGGGAGGCCGGCTACGATTGGAGTACTTC. As protein: CSALQGGRLRLEYF.

V usage is TRBV3-1 and J usage is TRBJ2-3, with a tentative D call TRBD2 (5 bases). The CDR3 loop spans 15 amino acids. Germline loops: CDR1 LGHDT, CDR2 YNNKEL (reference sequence). The V gene lost 5 bases and the J gene lost 10 bases, with 22 bases spanning the gap. The DNA of the CDR3 is TGTGCCAGCAGCACCGCCGGAGACTCCTTCGGGGCGCAGTATTTT. Translated, it gives CASSTAGDSFGAQYF.

The rearrangement joins TRBV7-2 to TRBJ2-7; maybe TRBD1 (6 bases). CDR3 size: 14 residues. Trimming removed 6 bases at V and 0 bases at J, with 12 bases between. The germline gives CDR1 SGHTA, CDR2 FQGNSA. The CDR3 DNA is TGTGCCAGCAGTGATGACAGGAACTCCTACGAGCAGTACTTC. As protein: CASSDDRNSYEQYF.

J is TRBJ2-2 and V is TRBV4-2; no reliable D call. Trimming stripped 6 bases from V and 6 bases from J, with 11 bases between. Germline V gene lookup returns CDR1 LGHNA and CDR2 YNFKEQ. The CDR3 runs 13 residues. The CDR3 DNA reads TGTGCCAGCAGTCCCCGGGTGGCCGGGGAGCTGTTTTTT. Translating it yields CASSPRVAGELFF.

This clonotype was seen once. The V gene is TRBV4-3, the J gene TRBJ1-1; weak D call: TRBD1 (5 bases). The CDR3 is 17 amino acids. Trimming shortened V by 0 bases and J by 1 base, and 15 bases separated the two germline ends. Germline CDR1 reads LGHNA; CDR2 reads YSLEER. This chain's CDR3 is CASSQDRQFLGNTEAFF. Written as DNA, the CDR3 is TGCGCCAGCAGCCAAGACCGACAGTTTCTTGGGAACACTGAAGCTTTCTTT.

The rearrangement joins TRBV27 to TRBJ2-3; 8 nucleotides align to TRBD2. V trimming: 5 bases; J trimming: 4 bases; junction bases outside the gene matches: 11. This CDR3 has 16 residues. Looked up from germline, CDR1 is MNHEY and CDR2 is SMNVEV (reference sequence). CDR3 amino acids: CASSPYGSGRSDTQYF. For the CDR3, the DNA is TGTGCCAGCAGTCCGTACGGCAGCGGGAGATCAGATACGCAGTATTTT.

This clonotype was seen a handful of times. V is TRBV27 and J is TRBJ1-2; possibly TRBD1 for D (6 bases). CDR3 length: 14 amino acids. Germline V gene lookup returns CDR1 MNHEY and CDR2 SMNVEV (reference sequence). V dropped 3 bases and J dropped 4 bases, with 12 bases sitting between them. The CDR3 region is CASSLGQFSYGYTF. The CDR3 DNA sequence: TGTGCCAGCAGTTTGGGACAATTTAGCTATGGCTACACCTTC.